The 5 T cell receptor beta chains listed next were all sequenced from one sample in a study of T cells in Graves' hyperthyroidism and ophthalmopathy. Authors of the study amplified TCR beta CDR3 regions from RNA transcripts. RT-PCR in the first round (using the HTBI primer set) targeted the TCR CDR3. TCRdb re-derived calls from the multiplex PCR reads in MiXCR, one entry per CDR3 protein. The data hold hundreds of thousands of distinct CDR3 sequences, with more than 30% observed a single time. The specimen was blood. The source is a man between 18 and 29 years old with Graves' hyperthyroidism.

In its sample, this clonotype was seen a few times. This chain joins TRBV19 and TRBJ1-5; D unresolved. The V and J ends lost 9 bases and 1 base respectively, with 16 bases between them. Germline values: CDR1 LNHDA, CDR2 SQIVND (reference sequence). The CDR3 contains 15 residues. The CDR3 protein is CASSPGRMSNQPQHF. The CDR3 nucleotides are TGTGCCAGCAGCCCAGGAAGGATGAGCAATCAGCCCCAGCATTTT.

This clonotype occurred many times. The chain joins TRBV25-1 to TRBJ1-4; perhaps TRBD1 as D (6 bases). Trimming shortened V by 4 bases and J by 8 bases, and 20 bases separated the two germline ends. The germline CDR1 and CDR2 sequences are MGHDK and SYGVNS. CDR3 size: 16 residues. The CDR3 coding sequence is TGTGCCAGCAGTGCGCTTACGGGGGGCGCAGGAGAAAAACTGTTTTTT. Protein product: CASSALTGGAGEKLFF.

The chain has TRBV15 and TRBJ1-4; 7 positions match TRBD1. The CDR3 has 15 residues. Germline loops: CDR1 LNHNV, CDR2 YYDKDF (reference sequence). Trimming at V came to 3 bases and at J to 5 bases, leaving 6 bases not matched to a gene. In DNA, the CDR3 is TGTGCCACCAGCAGCTTTGGGACAGAGAATGAAAAACTGTTTTTT. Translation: CATSSFGTENEKLFF.

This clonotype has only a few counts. CDR3 residues: CASIEGQGTGELFF. CDR3 DNA: TGTGCCAGCATTGAGGGGCAGGGAACCGGGGAGCTGTTTTTT. The J gene is TRBJ2-2, the V gene TRBV2, with D perhaps assigned TRBD1 or TRBD2 (5 bases each). Germline CDR1 reads SNHLY; CDR2 reads FYNNEI. V lost 7 bases to trimming and J lost 5 bases, with 14 bases between them. There are 14 residues in the CDR3.

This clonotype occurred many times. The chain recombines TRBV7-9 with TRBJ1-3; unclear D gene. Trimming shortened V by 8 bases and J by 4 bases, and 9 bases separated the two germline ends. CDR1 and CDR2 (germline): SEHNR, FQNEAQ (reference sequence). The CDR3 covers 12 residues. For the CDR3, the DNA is TGTGCCAGCTTTCACGGGGGAAACACCATATATTTT. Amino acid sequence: CASFHGGNTIYF.